These 13 T cell receptor beta chains share one sample of origin, sequenced in a study of OX40 agonist ivuxolimab in advanced cancers. Profiling relied on immunoSEQ multiplex PCR, and the TCRdb table lists in-frame clones only, not all of them. This sample has about 83,000 clones; 70% to 85% occur once, and the top ten carry under 8%. The material was CD4+ or CD8+ T cells sorted from blood, obtained in a trial of the OX40 agonist ivuxolimab. These receptor sequences come from an adult with an advanced solid tumor such as melanoma, head and neck, liver or kidney cancer.

The chain combines TRBV6-5 with TRBJ1-1; no definite D call. V was shortened by 0 bases and J by 1 base, with 9 bases between the two germline ends. Germline lookup yields CDR1 MNHEY and CDR2 SVGAGI. The CDR3 runs to 15 residues. In DNA form, the CDR3 reads TGTGCCAGCAGTTACTCGTTCGAAGGGAACACTGAAGCTTTCTTT. Translating it yields CASSYSFEGNTEAFF.

The chain has TRBV5-1 and TRBJ2-3, with 7 bases matching TRBD2. The CDR3 spans 15 residues. CDR1 is SGHRS, CDR2 YFSETQ, per germline. V was pared by 6 bases and J by 0 bases, with 7 bases of the junction left unmatched. DNA for the CDR3: TGCGCCAGCACCTACGGGGGGACTAGCACAGATACGCAGTATTTT. Translated: CASTYGGTSTDTQYF.

J is TRBJ2-5 and V is TRBV30; D unclear. The germline CDR1 and CDR2 sequences are GTSNPN and SVGIG (reference sequence). CDR3 length: 13 amino acids. Trimming took 4 bases from V and 7 from J, leaving 16 bases between them. The CDR3 DNA sequence: TGTGCCTGGAACCCGAACACGTCAGGGACCCAGTACTTC. It codes for CAWNPNTSGTQYF.

This chain connects TRBV30 to TRBJ1-2, with 10 bases identical to TRBD1. V lost 1 base and J lost 6; bases outside the gene matches: 5. The CDR3 sequence is 14 residues long. The germline gives CDR1 GTSNPN, CDR2 SVGIG (reference sequence). The CDR3 is CAWSALGQGDGYTF. As DNA, the CDR3 is TGTGCCTGGAGTGCGCTCGGACAGGGGGATGGCTACACCTTC.

V and J are TRBV4-2 and TRBJ2-6, with unresolved D. Germline V CDR1 and CDR2: LGHNA, YNFKEQ. This CDR3 is 17 amino acids long. Trimming took 8 bases from V and 1 from J, leaving 18 bases between them. The CDR3 loop reads CASSRTVTASGANVLTF. As DNA, the CDR3 is TGTGCCAGCTCCCGGACGGTTACCGCTTCTGGGGCCAACGTCCTGACTTTC.

This chain uses TRBV2 with TRBJ1-2; 9 bases line up with TRBD1. The V gene's germline CDR1 is SNHLY and CDR2 FYNNEI. J lost 2 bases, V lost 4 bases, and 2 bases had no gene match. The CDR3 runs 14 residues. CDR3 sequence: CASSGTGGNYGYTF. The CDR3 nucleotides are TGTGCCAGCAGTGGTACAGGGGGCAACTATGGCTACACCTTC. The whole variable domain, remainder taken from reference TRBV2 and TRBJ1-2, is EPEVTQTPSHQVTQMGQEVILRCVPISNHLYFYWYRQILGQKVEFLVSFYNNEISEKSEIFDDQFSVERPDGSNFTLKIRSTKLEDSAMYFCASSGTGGNYGYTFGSGTRLTVV.

This clone was counted between two and nine times. The chain recombines TRBV20-1 with TRBJ1-1, with D perhaps TRBD1 (5 bases). Germline CDR1 and CDR2: DFQATT and SNEGSKA (reference sequence). Trimming shortened V by 3 bases and J by 10 bases, and 12 bases separated the two germline ends. The CDR3 totals 11 residues. The CDR3 region has the DNA TGCAGTGCTAGCCCCAGGGTTGTAGCTTTCTTT. The encoded protein is CSASPRVVAFF.

The rearrangement joins TRBV9 to TRBJ2-1; D might be TRBD2 (6 bases). The CDR3 extends over 16 amino acids. Germline values: CDR1 SGDLS, CDR2 YYNGEE. V was pared by 3 bases and J by 1 base, with 14 bases between. The CDR3 DNA is TGTGCCAGCAGCGGACGGACGGGAGAGTCCTACAATGAGCAGTTCTTC. Protein product: CASSGRTGESYNEQFF.

The CDR3 sequence: CASSQDFGSRSYNSPLHF. The CDR3 DNA reads TGTGCCAGCAGCCAAGATTTTGGGAGCCGGTCCTATAATTCACCCCTCCACTTT. V and J are TRBV4-2 and TRBJ1-6; D ambiguous. With 0 bases removed from V and 1 base from J, the gap between germline ends came to 13 bases. The CDR3 runs to 18 residues. The germline CDR1 and CDR2 sequences are LGHNA and YNFKEQ.

This chain links TRBV7-3 with TRBJ2-3; no clear D gene. Trimming took off 2 bases at V and 2 bases at J, with 8 bases between the two ends. Germline CDR1 and CDR2: SGHTA and FQGTGA. This CDR3 comprises 14 residues. CDR3 DNA: TGTGCCAGCAGCTTAGACTGGAACACAGATACGCAGTATTTT. Protein sequence: CASSLDWNTDTQYF.

This chain uses TRBV29-1 with TRBJ2-7; a weak D match, TRBD1 (6 bases). Deletions cut 7 bases from V and 8 bases from J, with 12 bases between. The CDR3 totals 10 residues. Germline CDR1 reads SQVTM; CDR2 reads ANQGSEA. CDR3 in amino acids: CSATGSKQYF. The CDR3 coding sequence is TGCAGCGCTACAGGGTCGAAGCAGTACTTC.

The rearrangement links TRBV5-6 to TRBJ1-6, with D unclear. There are 12 residues in the CDR3. V was shortened by 3 bases and J by 6 bases, with 4 bases between the two germline ends. CDR1 and CDR2 (germline): SGHDT, YYEEEE. Written as DNA, the CDR3 is TGTGCCAGCAGCTGGGGTAATTCACCCCTCCACTTT. This translates into CASSWGNSPLHF.

This chain uses TRBV7-2 with TRBJ2-2, with 14 bases that match TRBD2. Unmatched junction bases numbered 3, after V lost 5 bases and J lost 4 bases. The germline V gene encodes CDR1 SGHTA and CDR2 FQGNSA. CDR3 length: 16 residues. This CDR3 reads CASSQGLAGATGELFF. In nucleotides, the CDR3 is TGTGCCAGCAGCCAGGGACTAGCGGGGGCCACCGGGGAGCTGTTTTTT.